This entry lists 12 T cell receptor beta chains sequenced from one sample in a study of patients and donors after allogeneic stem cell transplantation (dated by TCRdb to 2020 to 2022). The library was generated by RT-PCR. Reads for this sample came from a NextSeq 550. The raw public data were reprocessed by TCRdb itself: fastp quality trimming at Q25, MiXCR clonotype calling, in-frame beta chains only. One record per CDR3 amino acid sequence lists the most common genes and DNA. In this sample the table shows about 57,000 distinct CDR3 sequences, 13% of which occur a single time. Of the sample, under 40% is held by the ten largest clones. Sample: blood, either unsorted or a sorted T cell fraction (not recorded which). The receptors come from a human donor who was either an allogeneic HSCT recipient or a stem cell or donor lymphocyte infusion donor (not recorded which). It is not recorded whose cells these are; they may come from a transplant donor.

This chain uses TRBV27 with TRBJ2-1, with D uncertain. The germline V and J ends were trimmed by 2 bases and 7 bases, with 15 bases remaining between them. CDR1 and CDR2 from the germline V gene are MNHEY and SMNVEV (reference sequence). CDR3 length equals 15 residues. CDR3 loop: CASSLSYGLGNEQFF. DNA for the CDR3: TGTGCCAGCAGTTTAAGTTACGGTCTCGGGAATGAGCAGTTCTTC.

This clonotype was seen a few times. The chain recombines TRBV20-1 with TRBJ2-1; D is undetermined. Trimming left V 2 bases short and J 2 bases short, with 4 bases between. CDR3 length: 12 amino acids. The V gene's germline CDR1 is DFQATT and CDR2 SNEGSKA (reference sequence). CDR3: CSARQTYNEQFF. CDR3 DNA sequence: TGCAGTGCTAGACAGACCTACAATGAGCAGTTCTTC.

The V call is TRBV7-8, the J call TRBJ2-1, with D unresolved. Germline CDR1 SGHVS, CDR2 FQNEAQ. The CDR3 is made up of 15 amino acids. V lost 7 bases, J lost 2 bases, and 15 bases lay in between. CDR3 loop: CASTTNGIAYNEQFF. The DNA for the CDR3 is TGTGCCAGCACAACAAACGGCATTGCCTACAATGAGCAGTTCTTC.

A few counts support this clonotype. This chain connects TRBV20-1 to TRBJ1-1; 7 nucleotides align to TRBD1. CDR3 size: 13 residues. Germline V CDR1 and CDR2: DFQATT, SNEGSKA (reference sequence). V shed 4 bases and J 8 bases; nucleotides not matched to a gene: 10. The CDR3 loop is CSATKTGSAEAFF. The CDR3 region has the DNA TGCAGTGCTACCAAGACAGGGTCGGCCGAAGCTTTCTTT.

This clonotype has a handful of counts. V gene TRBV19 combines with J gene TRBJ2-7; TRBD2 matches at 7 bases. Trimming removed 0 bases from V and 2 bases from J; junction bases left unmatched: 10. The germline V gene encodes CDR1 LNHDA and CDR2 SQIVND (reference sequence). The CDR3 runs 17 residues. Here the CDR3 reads CASSIEILAKPTYEQYF. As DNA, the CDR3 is TGTGCCAGTAGTATAGAGATACTAGCGAAGCCAACCTACGAGCAGTACTTC.

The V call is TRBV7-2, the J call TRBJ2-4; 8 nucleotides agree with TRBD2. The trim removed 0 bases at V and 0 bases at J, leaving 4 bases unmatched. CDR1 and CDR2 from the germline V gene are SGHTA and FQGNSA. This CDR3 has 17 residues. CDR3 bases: TGTGCCAGCAGCTTAGCGCCGGGGGGGACAGCCAAAAACATTCAGTACTTC. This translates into CASSLAPGGTAKNIQYF.

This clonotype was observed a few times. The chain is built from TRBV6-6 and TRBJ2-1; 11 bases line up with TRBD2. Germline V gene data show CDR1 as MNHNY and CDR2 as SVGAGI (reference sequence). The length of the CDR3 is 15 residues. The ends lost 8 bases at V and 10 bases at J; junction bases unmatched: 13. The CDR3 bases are TGTGCCAGCCATCACGGGACTAGCGGCACCCTGGAGCAGTTCTTC. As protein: CASHHGTSGTLEQFF.

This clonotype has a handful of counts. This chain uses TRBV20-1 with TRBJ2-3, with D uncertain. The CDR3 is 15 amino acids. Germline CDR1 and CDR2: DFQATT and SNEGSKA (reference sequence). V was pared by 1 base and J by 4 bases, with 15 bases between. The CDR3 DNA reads TGCAGTGCTAGAGTGACTTCTCCTACGTCAGATACGCAGTATTTT. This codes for CSARVTSPTSDTQYF.

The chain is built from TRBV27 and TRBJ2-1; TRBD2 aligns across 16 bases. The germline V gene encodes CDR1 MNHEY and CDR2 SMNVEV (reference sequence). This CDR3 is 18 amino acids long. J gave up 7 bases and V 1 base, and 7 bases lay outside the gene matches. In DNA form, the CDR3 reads TGTGCCAGCAGTTTATTACCCGGGACTAGCGGGAGGGCGAATGAGCAGTTCTTC. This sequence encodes CASSLLPGTSGRANEQFF.

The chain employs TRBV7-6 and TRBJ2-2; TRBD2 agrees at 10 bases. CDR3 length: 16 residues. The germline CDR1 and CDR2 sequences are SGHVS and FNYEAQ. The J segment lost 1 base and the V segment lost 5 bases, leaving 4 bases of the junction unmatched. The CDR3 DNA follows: TGTGCCAGCAGCGCCCGGACTAGCGGGAACACCGGGGAGCTGTTTTTT. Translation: CASSARTSGNTGELFF.

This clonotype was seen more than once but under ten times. The CDR3 region is CSAFWTGGFDGYTF. CDR3 DNA sequence: TGCAGTGCTTTTTGGACAGGGGGCTTTGATGGCTACACCTTC. The J gene is TRBJ1-2, the V gene TRBV20-1; 11 nucleotides agree with TRBD1. V shed 5 bases, J shed 6 bases, and the junction held 8 bases outside the gene matches. The CDR3 is made up of 14 amino acids. Germline loops: CDR1 DFQATT, CDR2 SNEGSKA (reference sequence).

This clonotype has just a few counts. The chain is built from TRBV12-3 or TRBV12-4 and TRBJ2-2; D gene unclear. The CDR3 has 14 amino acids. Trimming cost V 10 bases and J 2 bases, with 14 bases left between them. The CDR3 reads CATKEFLNTGELFF. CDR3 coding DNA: TGTGCCACCAAAGAATTTCTAAACACCGGGGAGCTGTTTTTT.